This is a list of T cell receptor beta chains from one sample in a study of blood T cell repertoires in COVID-19. TCRdb keeps only in-frame clones here, not all; method: immunoSEQ multiplex PCR. The sample has 30,000 to 35,000 clones, 70% to 85% seen once; the top ten hold approximately 7%. Sequencing was performed on peripheral blood. The receptor source for this set is a woman aged 60 to 75 with acute or convalescent COVID-19. Both conserved end residues are part of each CDR3. The D gene is left open where the match is weak. The listing skips clone size in some rows; elsewhere it reads once, few, many or a size class.

NA	TRBJ2-7	NA	TRBV7-3	TGTGCCAGCAGCTTACAGTGGAGCAACTACGAGCAGTACTTC	CASSLQWSNYEQYF
TRBD1	TRBJ1-4	NA	TRBV2	TGTGCCAGCAGAAGACAGGGGGCGACTTCTAATGAAAAACTGTTTTTT	CASRRQGATSNEKLFF
NA	TRBJ2-4	NA	TRBV19	TGTGCCAGTAGTATAGGTACCTCGGACTCGCGAAACATTCAGTACTTC	CASSIGTSDSRNIQYF
NA	TRBJ2-7	NA	TRBV5-8	TGTGCCAGCAGCTTGGCCGGGGGACTTAGTTCCTCCTACGAGCAGTACTTC	CASSLAGGLSSSYEQYF
NA	TRBJ1-4	NA	TRBV18	TGTGCCAGCTCACCGGAGTACAGGAAAACTAATGAAAAACTGTTTTTT	CASSPEYRKTNEKLFF
TRBD1	TRBJ1-5	NA	TRBV5-1	TGCGCCAGCACCTCGGGACAGGAGCATCAGCCCCAGCATTTT	CASTSGQEHQPQHF
NA	TRBJ2-4	NA	TRBV6-2/TRBV6-3	TGTGCCAGCAGTTACCGAAACATTCAGTACTTC	CASSYRNIQYF
NA	TRBJ1-1	few	TRBV11-2	TGTGCCAGCAGCTTAGCAGGGATGAACACTGAAGCTTTCTTT	CASSLAGMNTEAFF
TRBD1	TRBJ1-5	NA	TRBV19	TGTGCCAGTAGTTGGGACAGGGGGAGTAGAAGCAATCAGCCCCAGCATTTT	CASSWDRGSRSNQPQHF
NA	TRBJ1-2	NA	TRBV27	TGTGCCAGCAGTTTATCGGGCGATGGCTACACCTTC	CASSLSGDGYTF
NA	TRBJ1-5	NA	TRBV3-1/TRBV3-2	TGTGCCAGTTCAGGGGCTTCGGGTCAGCCCCAGCATTTT	CASSGASGQPQHF
TRBD1	TRBJ1-6	few	TRBV5-1	TGCGCCAGCAGTTATGCCGGGACAGGGGGTTCACCCCTCCACTTT	CASSYAGTGGSPLHF
NA	TRBJ1-1	few	TRBV9	TGTGCCAGCAGCGCCAATCTAGACACTGAAGCTTTCTTT	CASSANLDTEAFF
TRBD1	TRBJ2-2	NA	TRBV10-2	TGCGCCAGCCGCCGGGACAGGGGGCTTCAAGGAGGCACCGGGGAGCTGTTTTTT	CASRRDRGLQGGTGELFF
NA	TRBJ1-1	NA	TRBV5-6	TGTGCCAGCAGCTTAGGAGGCGGTGGCACTGAAGCTTTCTTT	CASSLGGGGTEAFF
NA	TRBJ1-1	NA	TRBV5-1	TGCGCCAGCAGCTTAGGACACTCCATGAACACTGAAGCTTTCTTT	CASSLGHSMNTEAFF
NA	TRBJ1-2	NA	TRBV6-2/TRBV6-3	TGTGCCAGCAGCTCCGGGACTTACTATGGCTACACCTTC	CASSSGTYYGYTF
TRBD2	TRBJ2-7	NA	TRBV9	TGTGCCAGCAGCGTAGGGTCTAGCGGGGGCCCCTACGAGCAGTACTTC	CASSVGSSGGPYEQYF
NA	TRBJ1-1	NA	TRBV18	TGTGCCAGCTCACCACCGGGGGGAGAGGGAGGAGCTTTCTTT	CASSPPGGEGGAFF
NA	TRBJ1-5	NA	TRBV7-9	TGTGCCAGCAGCCCAGCGGGTAGCAATCAGCCCCAGCATTTT	CASSPAGSNQPQHF
TRBD1	TRBJ1-3	NA	TRBV3-1/TRBV3-2	TGTGCCAGCAGCCAAGCGGACAGGGAAGGCATATATTTT	CASSQADREGIYF
NA	TRBJ1-1	few	TRBV2	TGTGCCAGCGTAGACGCTAAGGGGGGGGACACTGAAGCTTTCTTT	CASVDAKGGDTEAFF
NA	TRBJ2-7	NA	TRBV12-3/TRBV12-4	TGTGCCAGCAGCCTGTCAGGACTAACCGAGCAGTACTTC	CASSLSGLTEQYF
NA	TRBJ2-7	NA	TRBV12-5	TGTGCTAGTGGTCCCACATGGGCCACCTACGAGCAGTACTTC	CASGPTWATYEQYF
TRBD1	TRBJ2-7	NA	TRBV19	TGTGCCAGTAGCCCTCGACAGGGGACCACCTACGAGCAGTACTTC	CASSPRQGTTYEQYF
NA	TRBJ1-2	NA	TRBV2	TGTGCCAGCAGTGGGATGGGGGCCGGGGGCTACACCTTC	CASSGMGAGGYTF
NA	TRBJ1-5	NA	TRBV6-2/TRBV6-3	TGTGCCAGCAGTTACCTGGGGGGGAATCAGCCCCAGCATTTT	CASSYLGGNQPQHF
TRBD2	TRBJ2-1	NA	TRBV5-1	TGCGCCAGCAGCCCCTTCCTTGGTAGCGGGGGCTCCTCCTACAATGAGCAGTTCTTC	CASSPFLGSGGSSYNEQFF
TRBD2	TRBJ2-1	NA	TRBV7-3	TGTGCCAGCAGCTTAATGGCGGGGGTAGGCAATGAGCAGTTCTTC	CASSLMAGVGNEQFF